These 24 T cell receptor beta chains were all obtained from the same sample, sequenced in a study of radiation and T cells in renal cell carcinoma. Time point described: blood 4 weeks post-SBRT, at nephrectomy. Stated treatment: 15 Gy SBRT to primary tumor, nephrectomy 4 weeks later. Clones were read by immunoSEQ multiplex PCR, and TCRdb kept only the in-frame ones, dropping some. The sample gives some 80,000 clones, around four fifths of which show up once; approximately 2.3% is in the top ten. Sequenced here: blood, sampled from a patient whose treatment included radiotherapy and nephrectomy. Receptors originate from a woman aged 60-75 years with renal cell carcinoma.

The genes are TRBV7-9 and TRBJ1-6; D perhaps matches TRBD1 (6 bases). The CDR3 is 15 residues long. Germline CDR1 SEHNR, CDR2 FQNEAQ (reference sequence). The V end was cut by 0 bases, the J end by 4 bases, with 7 bases between. CDR3 bases: TGTGCCAGCAGCTTAGCGGGACAATATAATTCACCCCTCCACTTT. It encodes CASSLAGQYNSPLHF.

The V gene is TRBV7-9, the J gene TRBJ1-2; 8 bases fit TRBD1. The CDR3 has 15 amino acids. J lost 8 bases, V lost 5 bases, and 13 bases had no gene match. Germline CDR1 is SEHNR and CDR2 is FQNEAQ (reference sequence). CDR3 in amino acids: CASSDGTGGREGYTF. In nucleotides, the CDR3 is TGTGCCAGCAGCGATGGAACAGGGGGTCGGGAGGGCTACACCTTC.

This clone was seen once. The CDR3 reads CASSLDPRDRGRRGTEAFF. In DNA form, the CDR3 reads TGCGCCAGCAGCCTGGACCCCCGGGACAGGGGGCGCCGGGGCACTGAAGCTTTCTTT. This chain connects TRBV5-1 to TRBJ1-1; 12 nucleotides agree with TRBD1. Germline V gene data show CDR1 as SGHRS and CDR2 as YFSETQ. This CDR3 is built from 19 residues. With V trimmed by 4 bases and J by 4 bases, 17 bases remained unmatched. The full variable domain, with the rest looked up from reference TRBV5-1 and TRBJ1-1, is KAGVTQTPRYLIKTRGQQVTLSCSPISGHRSVSWYQQTPGQGLQFLFEYFSETQRNKGNFPGRFSGRQFSNSRSEMNVSTLELGDSALYLCASSLDPRDRGRRGTEAFFGQGTRLTVV.

The V and J genes are TRBV13 and TRBJ2-3; D is ambiguous. CDR1 and CDR2 (germline): PRHDT, FYEKMQ (reference sequence). With 1 base removed from V and 2 bases from J, the gap between germline ends came to 13 bases. CDR3 length: 16 amino acids. CDR3 sequence (DNA): TGTGCCAGCAGCTTAGTCCAGCTGGGGTTCACAGATACGCAGTATTTT. Translation: CASSLVQLGFTDTQYF.

The DNA of the CDR3 is TGTGCCAGCAGCCAACCCGTTGGGGGGATTGGAGCTTTCTTT. This codes for CASSQPVGGIGAFF. The V gene is TRBV6-5, the J gene TRBJ1-1; maybe TRBD1 (5 bases). V was trimmed by 6 bases and J by 10 bases, leaving 21 bases between them. Germline V gene sequence: CDR1 MNHEY, CDR2 SVGAGI. The CDR3 length is 14 residues.

The chain recombines TRBV7-9 with TRBJ1-4, with D tentatively TRBD1 (5 bases). Trimming shortened V by 4 bases and J by 0 bases, and 9 bases separated the two germline ends. CDR1 SEHNR and CDR2 FQNEAQ come from the germline V gene (reference sequence). The CDR3 has 15 amino acids. This CDR3 reads CASSSDSSTNEKLFF. CDR3 coding DNA: TGTGCCAGCAGCTCAGACAGTTCAACTAATGAAAAACTGTTTTTT.

This clone turned up a few times. This chain connects TRBV5-6 to TRBJ2-7, with D perhaps matching TRBD1 or TRBD2 (5 bases each). The CDR3 contains 12 residues. V was shortened by 4 bases and J by 4 bases, with 9 bases between the two germline ends. CDR1 and CDR2 from the germline V gene are SGHDT and YYEEEE. The chain's CDR3 is CASSRWGYEQYF. The CDR3 region has the DNA TGTGCCAGCAGCCGATGGGGGTACGAGCAGTACTTC.

J is TRBJ2-7 and V is TRBV28; D possibly corresponds to TRBD2 (6 bases). Germline V gives CDR1 MDHEN, CDR2 SYDVKM. This CDR3 contains 14 residues. The V and J ends lost 5 bases and 4 bases respectively, with 15 bases between them. The CDR3 DNA follows: TGTGCCAGCAGTCTGGCGGGGTTGGCGTACGAGCAGTACTTC. Translating gives CASSLAGLAYEQYF. The whole variable domain, remainder taken from reference TRBV28 and TRBJ2-7, is DVKVTQSSRYLVKRTGEKVFLECVQDMDHENMFWYRQDPGLGLRLIYFSYDVKMKEKGDIPEGYSVSREKKERFSLILESASTNQTSMYLCASSLAGLAYEQYFGPGTRLTVT.

This sequence joins TRBV19 and TRBJ1-2, with D possibly being TRBD1 (5 bases). Germline values: CDR1 LNHDA, CDR2 SQIVND (reference sequence). Between the trimmed V and J ends, which lost 4 bases and 7 bases, there was a span of 7 bases. The CDR3 has 11 amino acids. Here the CDR3 reads CASSTGSGYTF. The CDR3 bases are TGTGCCAGTAGTACAGGGTCTGGCTACACCTTC.

The genes are TRBV6-1 and TRBJ1-1, with a tentative D call TRBD1 (5 bases). CDR3 length: 13 amino acids. Germline V gene sequence: CDR1 MNHNS, CDR2 SASEGT. With 6 bases removed from V and 3 bases from J, the gap between germline ends came to 11 bases. The CDR3 DNA follows: TGTGCCAGCAGAACCGGGGCGCACACTGAAGCTTTCTTT. This codes for CASRTGAHTEAFF.

The chain recombines TRBV27 with TRBJ1-6; 8 bases map to TRBD1. V shed 8 bases and J 10 bases; nucleotides not matched to a gene: 4. The CDR3 extends over 12 amino acids. Germline CDR1 is MNHEY and CDR2 is SMNVEV (reference sequence). The CDR3 reads CASGTGGSPLHF. DNA for the CDR3: TGTGCCAGCGGTACAGGGGGATCACCCCTCCACTTT.

The gene calls are TRBV5-1 and TRBJ2-5; D not certain. The CDR3 extends over 13 amino acids. Germline V gives CDR1 SGHRS, CDR2 YFSETQ. Between the trimmed V and J ends, which lost 1 base and 2 bases, there was a span of 6 bases. For the CDR3, the DNA is TGCGCCAGCAGCTTGTTCCAGCAAGAGACCCAGTACTTC. Residues: CASSLFQQETQYF.

The table lists this clone with a count of one. The rearrangement joins TRBV19 to TRBJ1-5, with 9 bases lining up with TRBD1. The V and J ends lost 3 bases and 3 bases, in that order; junction bases with no gene match: 3. The germline V gene encodes CDR1 LNHDA and CDR2 SQIVND (reference sequence). This CDR3 region has 15 residues. Written as DNA, the CDR3 is TGTGCCAGTAGTATGGGACAGGGATACAATCAGCCCCAGCATTTT. Protein: CASSMGQGYNQPQHF. Variable domain in full (rest from reference TRBV19 and TRBJ1-5): DGGITQSPKYLFRKEGQNVTLSCEQNLNHDAMYWYRQDPGQGLRLIYYSQIVNDFQKGDIAEGYSVSREKKESFPLTVTSAQKNPTAFYLCASSMGQGYNQPQHFGDGTRLSIL.

This chain joins TRBV6-6 and TRBJ2-7; 9 nucleotides agree with TRBD1. Germline CDR1 is MNHNY and CDR2 is SVGAGI (reference sequence). The CDR3 sequence is 15 residues long. J gave up 9 bases and V 6 bases, and 15 bases lay outside the gene matches. This CDR3 reads CASRNTGTGPFLQYF. CDR3 in DNA: TGTGCCAGCAGGAACACCGGGACAGGGCCCTTCCTGCAGTACTTC.

The V and J genes are TRBV13 and TRBJ2-1; 11 nucleotides line up with TRBD2. CDR1 and CDR2 (germline): PRHDT, FYEKMQ (reference sequence). J gave up 0 bases and V 2 bases, and 6 bases lay outside the gene matches. This CDR3 has 18 amino acids. The CDR3 nucleotides read TGTGCCAGCAGCTTAACGGCTAGCGGGGGGTACTCCTACAATGAGCAGTTCTTC. Translating it yields CASSLTASGGYSYNEQFF.

This clone came up once. This chain uses TRBV6-1 with TRBJ1-1; D is unclear. V was shortened by 6 bases and J by 4 bases, with 6 bases between the two germline ends. CDR1 and CDR2 from the germline V gene are MNHNS and SASEGT. The CDR3 has 11 residues. Here the CDR3 reads CASREITEAFF. DNA for the CDR3: TGTGCCAGCAGGGAAATCACTGAAGCTTTCTTT.

This clone was recorded a few times. The gene calls are TRBV2 and TRBJ2-3; the D gene could be TRBD1 or TRBD2 (6 bases each). Germline assignment: CDR1 SNHLY and CDR2 FYNNEI. V was cut by 2 bases and J by 4 bases, with 16 bases left in between. The CDR3 extends over 16 amino acids. The CDR3 loop reads CASSESQGLASDTQYF. The CDR3 nucleotides read TGTGCCAGCAGTGAATCCCAGGGGCTAGCGTCAGATACGCAGTATTTT.

The rearrangement joins TRBV14 to TRBJ2-7, with D possibly being TRBD2 (5 bases). Germline V lookup: CDR1 SGHDN, CDR2 FVKESK. The V end was cut by 4 bases, the J end by 4 bases, with 17 bases between. This CDR3 is built from 15 residues. This CDR3 reads CASSRTGAVDYEQYF. The CDR3 DNA reads as TGTGCCAGCAGCCGTACCGGAGCGGTGGATTACGAGCAGTACTTC.

This chain links TRBV6-5 with TRBJ1-5; D call uncertain. Deletions cut 2 bases from V and 5 bases from J, with 7 bases between. Germline V gives CDR1 MNHEY, CDR2 SVGAGI. CDR3 length equals 13 residues. CDR3 sequence: CASSYIRDQPQHF. As DNA, the CDR3 is TGTGCCAGCAGTTACATCCGGGATCAGCCCCAGCATTTT.

The genes are TRBV6-1 and TRBJ2-7; D tentatively fits TRBD1 or TRBD2 (6 bases each). The CDR3 covers 15 residues. Germline V CDR1 and CDR2: MNHNS, SASEGT. V was shortened by 4 bases and J by 5 bases, with 18 bases between the two germline ends. CDR3 loop: CASSGGTTGANEQYF. The CDR3 DNA reads as TGTGCCAGCAGTGGGGGGACAACGGGAGCCAACGAGCAGTACTTC.

Details on this clone: At one boundary the junction diverges from the germline segment, which might be a read error. The V and J genes are TRBV6-6 and TRBJ1-3; D uncertain. Germline V gene sequence: CDR1 MNHNY, CDR2 SVGAGI (reference sequence). This CDR3 contains 14 residues. The CDR3 DNA follows: TGTGCCAGCAGTGACTCCTACTCTGGAAACACCATATATTTT. This encodes CASSDSYSGNTIYF.

The chain joins TRBV5-1 to TRBJ2-5, with D hard to call. The germline V gene encodes CDR1 SGHRS and CDR2 YFSETQ. This CDR3 is 12 amino acids long. V shed 0 bases and J shed 5 bases, with 5 bases lying between them. CDR3 protein: CASSLGLETQYF. CDR3 bases: TGCGCCAGCAGCTTGGGATTGGAGACCCAGTACTTC.

The rearrangement links TRBV5-1 to TRBJ2-2; 10 bases are a match to TRBD1. In germline, CDR1 is SGHRS, CDR2 YFSETQ. The J segment lost 5 bases and the V segment lost 4 bases, leaving 5 bases of the junction unmatched. There are 15 residues in the CDR3. DNA of the CDR3: TGCGCCAGCAGCCCCGGACAGGGGGTAACCGGGGAGCTGTTTTTT. This encodes CASSPGQGVTGELFF. The complete variable domain, with remaining parts taken from reference TRBV5-1 and TRBJ2-2, reads KAGVTQTPRYLIKTRGQQVTLSCSPISGHRSVSWYQQTPGQGLQFLFEYFSETQRNKGNFPGRFSGRQFSNSRSEMNVSTLELGDSALYLCASSPGQGVTGELFFGEGSRLTVL.

CDR3 nucleotides: TGTGCCAGTAGTATAGGACAGGGGGGCCTGGGCACTGAAGCTTTCTTT. This translates into CASSIGQGGLGTEAFF. The V gene is TRBV19, the J gene TRBJ1-1, with 9 bases matching TRBD1. The V gene's germline CDR1 is LNHDA and CDR2 SQIVND (reference sequence). Trimming cost V 1 base and J 4 bases; bases outside gene matches: 7. The CDR3 has 16 residues.